This T cell receptor (beta chain) originates from a study of shared clonotypes between healthy human individuals. Whole-study findings and limits: Generally, naive subsets came out with larger estimated richness than memory subsets.

Some clones are missing from TCRdb's copy, which holds only in-frame ones; the method was immunoSEQ multiplex PCR. This sample yields 900,000 to 1,200,000 clones, of which 78% are seen a single time; 0.5% to 0.65% belongs to the top ten. V lost 2 bases and J 5 bases, leaving 6 bases between the germline ends. The CDR3 spans 12 residues. The germline V gene encodes CDR1 MNHEY and CDR2 SMNVEV (reference sequence). A remark on this clone: Its antigen is currently unknown. Different DNA sequences within this sample yield the same CDR3.

This sequence was found in a man between 18 and 29 years old in good health. Some clones in this sample may be carry-over from other donors' samples. The rearrangement links TRBV27 to TRBJ1-2; maybe TRBD1 (6 bases). Sequences were obtained from memory CD4+ T cells from PBMCs. Stated subset: CD45RA-negative fraction. CDR3 nucleotide sequence: TGTGCCAGCAGTTTACAGGGGTATGGCTACACCTTC. Its protein product is CASSLQGYGYTF.